Sequencing of this T cell receptor (beta chain) was carried out in a study of blood T cell repertoires in COVID-19. Sequencing used immunoSEQ multiplex PCR; TCRdb keeps in-frame clones, though not all of them. The data contain a few hundred thousand clones, roughly 80% of them singletons. From germline, CDR1 is SGDLS and CDR2 YYNGEE. V lost 3 bases, J lost 4 bases, and 14 bases lay in between. The CDR3 totals 15 residues. Sample: peripheral blood. This chain uses TRBV9 with TRBJ1-3, with D perhaps TRBD1 (6 bases). This clonotype was obtained from a person between 70 and 80 years old with COVID-19, enrolled during active disease. The CDR3 region has the DNA TGTGCCAGCAGCGGAGACAGGTATGCCGGAAACACCATATATTTT. Translating gives CASSGDRYAGNTIYF.